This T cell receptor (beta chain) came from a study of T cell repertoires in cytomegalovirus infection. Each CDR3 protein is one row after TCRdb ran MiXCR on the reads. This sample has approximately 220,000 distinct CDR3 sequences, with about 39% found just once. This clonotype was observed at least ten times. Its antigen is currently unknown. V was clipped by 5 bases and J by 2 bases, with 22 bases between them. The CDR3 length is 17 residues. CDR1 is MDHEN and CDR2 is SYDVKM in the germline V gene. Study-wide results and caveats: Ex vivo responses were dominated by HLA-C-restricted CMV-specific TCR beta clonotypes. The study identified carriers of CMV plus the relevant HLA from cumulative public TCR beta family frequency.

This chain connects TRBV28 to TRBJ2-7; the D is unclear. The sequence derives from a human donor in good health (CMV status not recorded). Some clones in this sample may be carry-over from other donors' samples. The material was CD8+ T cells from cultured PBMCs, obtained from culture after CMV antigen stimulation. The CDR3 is CASSNYPRSANPYEQYF. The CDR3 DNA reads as TGTGCCAGCAGTAACTACCCCCGGAGTGCTAATCCCTACGAGCAGTACTTC.